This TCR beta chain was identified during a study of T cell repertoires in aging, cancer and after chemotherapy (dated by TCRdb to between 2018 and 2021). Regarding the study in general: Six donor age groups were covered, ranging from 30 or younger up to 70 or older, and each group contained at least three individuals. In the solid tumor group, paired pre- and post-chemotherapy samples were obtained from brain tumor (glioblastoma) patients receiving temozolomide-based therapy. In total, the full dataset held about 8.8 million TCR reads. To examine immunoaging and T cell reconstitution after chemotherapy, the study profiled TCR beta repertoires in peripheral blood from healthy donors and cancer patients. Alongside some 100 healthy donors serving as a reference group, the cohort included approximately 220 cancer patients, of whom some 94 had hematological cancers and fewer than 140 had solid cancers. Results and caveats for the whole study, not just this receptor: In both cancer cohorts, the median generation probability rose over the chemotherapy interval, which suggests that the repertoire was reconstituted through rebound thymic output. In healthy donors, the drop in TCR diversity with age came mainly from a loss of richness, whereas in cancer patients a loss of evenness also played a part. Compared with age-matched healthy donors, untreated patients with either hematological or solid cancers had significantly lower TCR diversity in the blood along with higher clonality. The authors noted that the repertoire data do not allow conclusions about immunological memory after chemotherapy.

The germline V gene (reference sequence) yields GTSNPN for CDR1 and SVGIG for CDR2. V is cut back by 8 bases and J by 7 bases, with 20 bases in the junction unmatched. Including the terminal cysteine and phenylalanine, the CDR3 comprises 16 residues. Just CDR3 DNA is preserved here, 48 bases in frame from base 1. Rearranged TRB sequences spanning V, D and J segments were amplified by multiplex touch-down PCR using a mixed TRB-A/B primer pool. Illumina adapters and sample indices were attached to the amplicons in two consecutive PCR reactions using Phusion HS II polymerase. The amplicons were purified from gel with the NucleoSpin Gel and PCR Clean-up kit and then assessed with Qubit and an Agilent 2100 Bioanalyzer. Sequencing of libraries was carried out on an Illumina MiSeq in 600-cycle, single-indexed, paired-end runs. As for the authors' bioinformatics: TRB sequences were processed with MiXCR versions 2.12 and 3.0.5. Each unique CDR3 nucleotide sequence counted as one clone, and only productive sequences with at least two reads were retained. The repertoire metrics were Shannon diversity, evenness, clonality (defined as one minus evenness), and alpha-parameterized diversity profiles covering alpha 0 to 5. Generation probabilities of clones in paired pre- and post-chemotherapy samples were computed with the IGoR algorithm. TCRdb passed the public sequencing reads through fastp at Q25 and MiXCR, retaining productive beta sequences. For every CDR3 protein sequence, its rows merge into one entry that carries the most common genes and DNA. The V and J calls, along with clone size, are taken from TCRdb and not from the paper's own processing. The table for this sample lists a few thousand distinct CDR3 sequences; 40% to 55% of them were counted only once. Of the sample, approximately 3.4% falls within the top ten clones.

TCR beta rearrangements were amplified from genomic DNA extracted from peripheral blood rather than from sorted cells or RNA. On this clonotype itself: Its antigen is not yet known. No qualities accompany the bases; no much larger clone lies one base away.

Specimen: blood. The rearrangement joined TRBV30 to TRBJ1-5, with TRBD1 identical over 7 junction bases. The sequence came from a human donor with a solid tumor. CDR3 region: CAATSRMDRRDQPQHF. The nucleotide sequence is TGTGCCGCGACCTCCCGTATGGACAGGAGGGACCAGCCCCAGCATTTT.